The next 20 T cell receptor beta chains were all read from a single sample in a study of T cells in tumors after PD-1 blockade (dated 2019 in TCRdb). The time point label here, explained by the study, means: after anti-PD-1 therapy. The method was the immunoSEQ multiplex PCR assay. What TCRdb holds here is the immuneACCESS table cut down to in-frame rearrangements. Part of the clones is not present; checked against another copy, under half of the missing clones reflect an unresolved V gene, and the others are unexplained. The sample table holds 23,000 or so clones, of which about 82% were seen once. The ten top clones hold approximately 12% of the sample. The sample consisted of PBMCs, taken after anti-PD-1 treatment. The receptor set was obtained from a human donor with basal cell carcinoma.

This clone was seen more than once but under ten times. Sequence at one end of the junction differs from germline and may be a read error. This rearrangement joins TRBV2 to TRBJ1-1, with unresolved D. The CDR3 has 12 amino acids. Germline lookup yields CDR1 SNHLY and CDR2 FYNNEI. The CDR3 reads CASSEGSPEAFF. For the CDR3, the DNA is TGTGCCAGCAGTGAAGGGTCCCCTGAGGCTTTCTTT.

The chain links TRBV30 to TRBJ1-5; 8 nucleotides agree with TRBD1. The CDR3 has 15 amino acids. V shed 2 bases and J 6 bases; nucleotides not matched to a gene: 9. From germline, CDR1 is GTSNPN and CDR2 SVGIG (reference sequence). CDR3 sequence reads: CAWSWGQGAGQPQHF. In nucleotides, the CDR3 is TGTGCCTGGAGTTGGGGTCAGGGGGCAGGTCAGCCCCAGCATTTT. The whole variable domain, remainder taken from reference TRBV30 and TRBJ1-5, is SQTIHQWPATLVQPVGSPLSLECTVEGTSNPNLYWYRQAAGRGLQLLFYSVGIGQISSEVPQNLSASRPQDRQFILSSKKLLLSDSGFYLCAWSWGQGAGQPQHFGDGTRLSIL.

This chain links TRBV2 with TRBJ2-7; D unresolved. This CDR3 has 17 amino acids. From germline, CDR1 is SNHLY and CDR2 FYNNEI. Trimming pared 5 bases from V and 3 bases from J, leaving 23 bases between. This CDR3 reads CASSQNRAPGWYYEQYF. Written as DNA, the CDR3 is TGTGCCAGCAGTCAGAACCGGGCCCCTGGTTGGTACTACGAGCAGTACTTC.

This chain links TRBV12-3 or TRBV12-4 with TRBJ1-2, with a weak D call TRBD1 (5 bases). This CDR3 has 13 amino acids. The V end was cut by 5 bases, the J end by 7 bases, with 14 bases between. CDR3 protein: CASSRQIMGGYTF. CDR3 coding DNA: TGTGCCAGCAGTCGACAGATTATGGGTGGCTACACCTTC.

The V and J genes are TRBV6-5 and TRBJ1-4; a possible D gene is TRBD1 (5 bases). The ends were cut back, 2 bases at V and 4 bases at J, with 8 bases in the middle. The germline CDR1 and CDR2 sequences are MNHEY and SVGAGI. The CDR3 length is 14 residues. CDR3 DNA sequence: TGTGCCAGCAGTTACGGGGGTATTAATGAAAAACTGTTTTTT. Translation gives CASSYGGINEKLFF.

This chain connects TRBV5-1 to TRBJ2-2; 7 bases map to TRBD1. V dropped 3 bases and J dropped 4; count of bases not matched to a gene: 6. Germline V gene lookup returns CDR1 SGHRS and CDR2 YFSETQ. The CDR3 sequence is 15 residues long. Written as DNA, the CDR3 is TGCGCCAGCAGCTACAAACAGGGGCCCACCGGGGAGCTGTTTTTT. Translation gives CASSYKQGPTGELFF.

This sequence joins TRBV15 and TRBJ1-5; D is perhaps TRBD1 (5 bases). This CDR3 spans 16 amino acids. Deletions cut 1 base from V and 7 bases from J, with 17 bases between. In germline, CDR1 is LNHNV, CDR2 YYDKDF (reference sequence). CDR3 in amino acids: CATSRARSRENQPQHF. CDR3 DNA: TGTGCCACCAGCAGAGCAAGGAGCAGGGAAAACCAGCCCCAGCATTTT.

The sample holds one count of this clone. The DNA of the CDR3 is TGTGCCAGCAGCCAAGATTACCGCGGAGGTGGGGCCAACGTCCTGACTTTC. Protein sequence: CASSQDYRGGGANVLTF. This chain joins TRBV3-1 (or the pseudogene TRBV3-2) and TRBJ2-6, with a possible D match to TRBD2 (5 bases). This CDR3 has 17 residues. Deletions cut 0 bases from V and 3 bases from J, with 12 bases between. Germline loops: CDR1 LGHDT, CDR2 YNNKEL (reference sequence).

V gene TRBV11-3 combines with J gene TRBJ1-1; D unclear. From germline, CDR1 is SGHNT and CDR2 YENEEA. V was clipped by 1 base and J by 2 bases, with 5 bases between them. The length of the CDR3 is 13 residues. The CDR3 loop reads CASSLGGNTEAFF. Written as DNA, the CDR3 is TGTGCCAGCAGCTTAGGCGGAAACACTGAAGCTTTCTTT.

The chain is built from TRBV7-2 and TRBJ1-6; D is ambiguous. The V gene lost 3 bases and the J gene lost 7 bases, with 7 bases spanning the gap. The CDR3 has 13 amino acids. Germline lookup yields CDR1 SGHTA and CDR2 FQGNSA. The CDR3 DNA follows: TGTGCCAGCAGCTTTTGGACGAATTCACCCCTCCACTTT. This encodes CASSFWTNSPLHF.

The chain couples TRBV12-3 or TRBV12-4 to TRBJ2-1; D is unresolved. The CDR3 extends over 11 amino acids. V was clipped by 10 bases and J by 4 bases, with 8 bases between them. Here the CDR3 DNA reads TGTGCCACGAGGTATTACAATGAGCAGTTCTTC. It yields the protein CATRYYNEQFF.

V gene TRBV19 combines with J gene TRBJ1-1, with TRBD1 matching 9 bases. Germline V lookup: CDR1 LNHDA, CDR2 SQIVND (reference sequence). V shed 9 bases, J shed 6 bases, and the junction held 2 bases outside the gene matches. The CDR3 extends over 11 amino acids. The CDR3 sequence is CASRQGAEAFF. The CDR3, as DNA: TGTGCCAGCAGACAGGGGGCTGAAGCTTTCTTT.

The V call is TRBV9, the J call TRBJ2-7, with 10 bases lining up with TRBD1. The CDR3 is 16 residues long. Losses at the gene ends were 0 bases for V and 2 bases for J; bases not matched to a gene: 5. The germline V gene has CDR1 SGDLS and CDR2 YYNGEE. Written as DNA, the CDR3 is TGTGCCAGCAGCGTAGGGGGACAGGGGTATCCCTACGAGCAGTACTTC. Its translation: CASSVGGQGYPYEQYF.

The V and J genes are TRBV5-6 and TRBJ1-5; the match to TRBD1 covers 10 bases. Trimming at V came to 2 bases and at J to 7 bases, leaving 6 bases not matched to a gene. This CDR3 contains 15 residues. Germline V gives CDR1 SGHDT, CDR2 YYEEEE. The CDR3 DNA sequence: TGTGCCAGCAGCTTCGGACAGGGGGAAGGCCAGCCCCAGCATTTT. It is translated as CASSFGQGEGQPQHF.

The CDR3 DNA follows: TGCGCCAGCAGCTTGAACCTTCCGCGGGGCCCTAAGCGGGGGAGCTTAGATACGCAGTATTTT. This codes for CASSLNLPRGPKRGSLDTQYF. The V and J genes are TRBV5-1 and TRBJ2-3; 8 nucleotides match TRBD2. After removal of 1 base from V and 5 bases from J, the junction contained 24 bases not matched to a gene. CDR3 length: 21 amino acids. Germline V lookup: CDR1 SGHRS, CDR2 YFSETQ.

The J gene is TRBJ1-2, the V gene TRBV12-5; D is unresolved. V was shortened by 6 bases and J by 4 bases, with 15 bases between the two germline ends. Germline V gives CDR1 LGHNT, CDR2 FRNRAP. The CDR3 covers 14 residues. The CDR3 DNA is TGTGCTAGTGGCACCGGACGGGGAGGCTATGGCTACACCTTC. It specifies CASGTGRGGYGYTF.

This chain connects TRBV3-1 (or the pseudogene TRBV3-2) to TRBJ1-1; D call uncertain. The CDR3 loop spans 13 amino acids. CDR1 and CDR2 (germline): LGHDT, YNNKEL (reference sequence). V was clipped by 2 bases and J by 5 bases, with 9 bases between them. The CDR3 here is CASSQSFGTEAFF. In nucleotides, the CDR3 is TGTGCCAGCAGCCAAAGCTTTGGTACTGAAGCTTTCTTT.

This chain uses TRBV19 with TRBJ1-1; 8 bases line up with TRBD1. Germline values: CDR1 LNHDA, CDR2 SQIVND (reference sequence). V was pared by 5 bases and J by 6 bases, with 5 bases of the junction left unmatched. The CDR3 has 13 amino acids. The CDR3, as DNA: TGTGCCAGTAGTCCCGACAGGGGCCCTGAAGCTTTCTTT. Translating it yields CASSPDRGPEAFF. The whole variable domain, remainder taken from reference TRBV19 and TRBJ1-1, is DGGITQSPKYLFRKEGQNVTLSCEQNLNHDAMYWYRQDPGQGLRLIYYSQIVNDFQKGDIAEGYSVSREKKESFPLTVTSAQKNPTAFYLCASSPDRGPEAFFGQGTRLTVV.

The chain carries TRBV12-3 or TRBV12-4 and TRBJ2-7; D gene ambiguous. V dropped 5 bases and J dropped 3 bases, with 11 bases sitting between them. The CDR3 has 13 residues. The chain's CDR3 is CASSEMGIYEQYF. CDR3 nucleotide sequence: TGTGCCAGCAGTGAAATGGGTATCTACGAGCAGTACTTC.

The gene calls are TRBV6-5 and TRBJ1-2, with 10 bases fitting TRBD1. Losses at the gene ends were 0 bases for V and 8 bases for J; bases not matched to a gene: 9. The CDR3 totals 16 residues. CDR1 MNHEY and CDR2 SVGAGI come from the germline V gene. CDR3 sequence: CASSYSGRQGAGGYTF. The CDR3 region has the DNA TGTGCCAGCAGTTACTCGGGGAGACAGGGGGCAGGCGGCTACACCTTC.